This TCR beta chain appears in the sequencing data of a study of shared clonotypes between healthy human individuals. V was cut by 0 bases and J by 0 bases, with 17 bases left in between. Looked up from germline, CDR1 is LGHNA and CDR2 is YNFKEQ. There are 18 residues in the CDR3. Caucasian adults residing in Nashville, Tennessee made up all the donors. Method: immunoSEQ multiplex PCR; TCRdb's copy keeps in-frame clones and lacks some. Here the sample spans fewer than 3 million clones, under 95% being singletons. Input material: naive CD4+ T cells from PBMCs. Documented subset: CD45RA+ positively selected. The receptor comes from a man aged 18 to 30 in good health. Some clones in this sample may be carry-over from other donors' samples. The V and J genes are TRBV4-2 and TRBJ1-1; no firm D call. The CDR3 reads CASSQDEKRRRMNTEAFF. The CDR3 DNA reads as TGTGCCAGCAGCCAAGATGAGAAAAGGAGGAGAATGAACACTGAAGCTTTCTTT.